Listed here are 14 T cell receptor beta chains from one sample, sequenced in a study of shared clonotypes between healthy human individuals (TCRdb year 2020). Preparation of the library involved the immunoSEQ multiplex PCR assay. TCRdb obtained this table from immuneACCESS and retained in-frame rearrangements with V and J assigned. These tables miss some clones; where compared with another copy, unresolved V genes account for less than half of the shortfall, and the remainder is unexplained. The table for this sample lists approximately 2,000,000 clones; 85% to 95% of them were counted only once. Clones ranked in the top ten supply approximately 0.4% of the sample. Sample: naive CD4+ T cells from PBMCs. The cell subset or site label, as the study defines it: CD45RA+ positively selected. The receptors come from a man aged 18 to 30 in good health. Some clones in this sample may be carry-over from other donors' samples.

In the case of this clone: Other DNA sequences within the sample encode an identical CDR3. The chain carries TRBV4-1 and TRBJ1-1; D ambiguous. Between the trimmed V and J ends, which lost 0 bases and 2 bases, there was a span of 4 bases. The CDR3 is made up of 13 amino acids. Germline lookup yields CDR1 MGHRA and CDR2 YSYEKL. The CDR3 here is CASSQDLNTEAFF. CDR3 DNA: TGCGCCAGCAGCCAAGATCTCAACACTGAAGCTTTCTTT.

DNA for the CDR3: TGTGCCAGCAGCGCGCAGGGTCGCGGGGAGCTGTTTTTT. Translation: CASSAQGRGELFF. The V gene is TRBV7-3, the J gene TRBJ2-2; possibly TRBD1 for D (5 bases). The CDR3 runs 13 residues. Germline CDR1 and CDR2: SGHTA and FQGTGA. V was clipped by 5 bases and J by 7 bases, with 11 bases between them.

This chain links TRBV7-9 with TRBJ1-4, with D perhaps matching TRBD1 (6 bases). V lost 5 bases to trimming and J lost 0 bases, with 10 bases between them. CDR1 and CDR2 from the germline V gene are SEHNR and FQNEAQ (reference sequence). The CDR3 is 15 residues long. Written as DNA, the CDR3 is TGTGCCAGCAGCCTGGGGGGGCCAACTAATGAAAAACTGTTTTTT. This codes for CASSLGGPTNEKLFF.

The chain uses TRBV27 and TRBJ1-1, with 7 nucleotides matching TRBD1. Unmatched junction bases numbered 5, after V lost 3 bases and J lost 4 bases. The CDR3 is 14 residues long. The germline V gene encodes CDR1 MNHEY and CDR2 SMNVEV (reference sequence). The DNA for the CDR3 is TGTGCCAGCAGTTTTATCTCAGGGGGCACTGAAGCTTTCTTT. Translation: CASSFISGGTEAFF.

This clone was detected only once. This sequence joins TRBV2 and TRBJ2-7; weak D call: TRBD2 (7 bases). Germline assignment: CDR1 SNHLY and CDR2 FYNNEI. The CDR3 has 15 residues. V lost 5 bases and J lost 4, with 18 bases in between. In DNA form, the CDR3 reads TGTGCCAGCAGTCTAGGAGGGGGGGAATTGTACGAGCAGTACTTC. It codes for CASSLGGGELYEQYF.

The V and J genes are TRBV6-1 and TRBJ2-2; TRBD1 matches 10 bases. Germline CDR1 and CDR2: MNHNS and SASEGT. V lost 7 bases, J lost 3 bases, and 2 bases stayed unmatched. There are 14 residues in the CDR3. CDR3 amino acids: CASTGTGDTGELFF. DNA of the CDR3: TGTGCCAGCACCGGGACAGGGGACACCGGGGAGCTGTTTTTT.

CDR3 residues: CASRDKSSGNTIYF. The CDR3 nucleotides are TGTGCCAGCAGGGACAAGAGCTCTGGAAACACCATATATTTT. The chain has TRBV7-2 and TRBJ1-3, with a possible D match to TRBD1 (5 bases). Per germline, CDR1 SGHTA and CDR2 FQGNSA. This CDR3 has 14 amino acids. The V gene lost 6 bases and the J gene lost 0 bases, with 9 bases spanning the gap.

Comment on this clone: This CDR3 is also generated by other DNA sequences in the sample. The V gene is TRBV6-5, the J gene TRBJ1-5; D perhaps matches TRBD1 (5 bases). CDR1 is MNHEY, CDR2 SVGAGI, per germline. The V end lost 0 bases, the J end lost 5 bases, and 8 bases lay between the germline ends. The CDR3 has 14 amino acids. The CDR3 is CASSYSWGDQPQHF. The CDR3 DNA is TGTGCCAGCAGTTACTCCTGGGGGGATCAGCCCCAGCATTTT.

In its sample, this clone was seen once. The chain has TRBV7-9 and TRBJ2-3; possible D gene TRBD1, 5 bases. Germline loops: CDR1 SEHNR, CDR2 FQNEAQ (reference sequence). Trimming took off 1 base at V and 2 bases at J, with 13 bases between the two ends. The CDR3 is made up of 16 amino acids. CDR3 nucleotides: TGTGCCAGCAGCTTAGGTTTAGGACAAGCCACAGATACGCAGTATTTT. As protein: CASSLGLGQATDTQYF.

The chain carries TRBV6-5 and TRBJ2-3, with TRBD1 matching 9 bases. Germline V gene data show CDR1 as MNHEY and CDR2 as SVGAGI. The CDR3 is made up of 14 amino acids. Trimming at V came to 6 bases and at J to 5 bases, leaving 6 bases not matched to a gene. This chain's CDR3 is CASRRTGERDTQYF. The CDR3 region has the DNA TGTGCCAGCAGGAGGACAGGGGAACGAGATACGCAGTATTTT.

There are a few counts of this clone. V is TRBV5-6 and J is TRBJ1-1, with D hard to call. Deletions cut 0 bases from V and 14 bases from J, with 14 bases between. The CDR3 extends over 12 amino acids. Germline V gives CDR1 SGHDT, CDR2 YYEEEE. The CDR3 spells CASSLGTTSSFF. Written as DNA, the CDR3 is TGTGCCAGCAGCTTGGGAACAACAAGCTCCTTCTTT.

V usage is TRBV28 and J usage is TRBJ2-3, with D uncertain. There are 14 residues in the CDR3. V dropped 6 bases and J dropped 4 bases, with 14 bases sitting between them. The germline gives CDR1 MDHEN, CDR2 SYDVKM. The DNA of the CDR3 is TGTGCCAGCAGCGACAATGCTTTTGCAGATACGCAGTATTTT. It yields the protein CASSDNAFADTQYF.

V usage is TRBV5-1 and J usage is TRBJ1-4; D remains ambiguous. This CDR3 comprises 16 residues. V was clipped by 2 bases and J by 0 bases, with 11 bases between them. In germline, CDR1 is SGHRS, CDR2 YFSETQ. CDR3 loop: CASSFLEGATNEKLFF. For the CDR3, the DNA is TGCGCCAGCAGCTTCTTGGAAGGCGCAACTAATGAAAAACTGTTTTTT.

This clone was detected only a few times. The sample contains more than one DNA sequence encoding this CDR3. This sequence joins TRBV7-3 and TRBJ1-1; the D gene is possibly TRBD1 (6 bases). Germline V lookup: CDR1 SGHTA, CDR2 FQGTGA. Trimming left V 5 bases short and J 0 bases short, with 10 bases between. CDR3 length: 14 amino acids. The chain's CDR3 is CASSPDSMNTEAFF. CDR3 DNA sequence: TGTGCCAGCAGCCCGGACAGCATGAACACTGAAGCTTTCTTT. Full variable domain (outside the CDR3, taken from reference TRBV7-3 and TRBJ1-1): GAGVSQTPSNKVTEKGKYVELRCDPISGHTALYWYRQSLGQGPEFLIYFQGTGAADDSGLPNDRFFAVRPEGSVSTLKIQRTERGDSAVYLCASSPDSMNTEAFFGQGTRLTVV.